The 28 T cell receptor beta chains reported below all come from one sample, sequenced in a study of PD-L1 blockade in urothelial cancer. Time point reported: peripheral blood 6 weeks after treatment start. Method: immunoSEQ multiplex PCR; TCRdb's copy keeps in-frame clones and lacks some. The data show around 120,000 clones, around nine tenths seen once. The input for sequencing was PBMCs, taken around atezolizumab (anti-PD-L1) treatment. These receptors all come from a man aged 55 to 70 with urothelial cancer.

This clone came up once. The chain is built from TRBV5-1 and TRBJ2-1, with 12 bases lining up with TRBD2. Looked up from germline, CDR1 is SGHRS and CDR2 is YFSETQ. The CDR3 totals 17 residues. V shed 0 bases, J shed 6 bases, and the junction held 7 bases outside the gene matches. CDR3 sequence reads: CASSLVLAGGPVNEQFF. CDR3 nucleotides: TGCGCCAGCAGCTTGGTGCTAGCGGGAGGGCCGGTCAATGAGCAGTTCTTC.

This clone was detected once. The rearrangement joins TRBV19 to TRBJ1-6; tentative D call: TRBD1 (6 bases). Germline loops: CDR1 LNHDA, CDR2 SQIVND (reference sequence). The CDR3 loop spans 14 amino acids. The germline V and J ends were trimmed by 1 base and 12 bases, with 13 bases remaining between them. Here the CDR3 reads CASSIGQDLGPLHF. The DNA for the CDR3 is TGTGCCAGTAGTATAGGACAGGATTTGGGACCCCTCCACTTT.

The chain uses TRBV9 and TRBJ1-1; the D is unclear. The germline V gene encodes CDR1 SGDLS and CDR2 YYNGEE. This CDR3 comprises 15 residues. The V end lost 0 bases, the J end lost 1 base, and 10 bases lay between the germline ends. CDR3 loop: CASSVDGNSNTEAFF. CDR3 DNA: TGTGCCAGCAGCGTAGACGGGAATTCGAACACTGAAGCTTTCTTT. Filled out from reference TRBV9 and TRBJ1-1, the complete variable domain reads DSGVTQTPKHLITATGQRVTLRCSPRSGDLSVYWYQQSLDQGLQFLIQYYNGEERAKGNILERFSAQQFPDLHSELNLSSLELGDSALYFCASSVDGNSNTEAFFGQGTRLTVV.

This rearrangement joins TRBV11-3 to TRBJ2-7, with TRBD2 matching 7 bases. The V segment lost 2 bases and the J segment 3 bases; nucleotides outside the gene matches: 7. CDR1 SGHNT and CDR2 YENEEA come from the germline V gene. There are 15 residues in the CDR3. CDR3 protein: CASSLYASGYYEQYF. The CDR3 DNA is TGTGCCAGCAGCTTATATGCTAGCGGCTACTACGAGCAGTACTTC.

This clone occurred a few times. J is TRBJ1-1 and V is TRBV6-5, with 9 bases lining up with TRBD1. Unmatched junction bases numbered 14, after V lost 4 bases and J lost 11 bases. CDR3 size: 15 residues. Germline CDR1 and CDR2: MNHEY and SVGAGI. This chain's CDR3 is CASSLGAGQGLTAFF. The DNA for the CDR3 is TGTGCCAGCAGTTTGGGGGCCGGACAGGGGTTGACGGCTTTCTTT.

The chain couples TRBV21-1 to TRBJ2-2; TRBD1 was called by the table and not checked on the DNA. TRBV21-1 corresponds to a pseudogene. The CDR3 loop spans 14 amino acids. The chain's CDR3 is CASSTGGRGGELFF. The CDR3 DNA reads TGTGCCAGCAGTACGGGCGGCAGGGGGGGGGAGCTGTTTTTT.

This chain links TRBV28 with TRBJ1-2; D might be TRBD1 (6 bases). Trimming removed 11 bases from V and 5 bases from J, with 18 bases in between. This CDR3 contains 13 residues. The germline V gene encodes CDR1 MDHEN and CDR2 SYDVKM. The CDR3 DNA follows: TGTGCCTCGGGGGGCTATAGTTTTTATGGCTACACCTTC. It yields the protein CASGGYSFYGYTF.

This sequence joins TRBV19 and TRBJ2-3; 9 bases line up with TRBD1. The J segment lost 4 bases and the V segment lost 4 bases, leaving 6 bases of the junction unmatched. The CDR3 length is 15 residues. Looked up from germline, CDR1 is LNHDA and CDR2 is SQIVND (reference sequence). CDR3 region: CASSTTRTGADTQYF. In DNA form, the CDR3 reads TGTGCCAGTAGTACCACGAGGACAGGGGCAGATACGCAGTATTTT.

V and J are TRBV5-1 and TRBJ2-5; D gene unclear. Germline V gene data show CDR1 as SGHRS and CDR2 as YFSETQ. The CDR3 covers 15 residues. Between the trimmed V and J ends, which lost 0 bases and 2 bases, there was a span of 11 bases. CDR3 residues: CASSLAGASQETQYF. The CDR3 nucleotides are TGCGCCAGCAGCTTGGCCGGAGCGTCACAAGAGACCCAGTACTTC.

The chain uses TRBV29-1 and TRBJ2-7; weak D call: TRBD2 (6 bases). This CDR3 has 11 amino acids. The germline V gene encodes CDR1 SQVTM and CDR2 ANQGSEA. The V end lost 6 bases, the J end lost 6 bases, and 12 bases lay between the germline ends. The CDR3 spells CSVRRGPEQYF. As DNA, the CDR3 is TGCAGCGTCCGGCGGGGCCCCGAGCAGTACTTC.

CDR3 sequence reads: CASSVAGYNEKLFF. The CDR3 nucleotides read TGTGCCAGCAGCGTAGCAGGGTATAATGAAAAACTGTTTTTT. The chain links TRBV9 to TRBJ1-4, with D possibly TRBD1 on 5 matching bases. Trimming cost V 0 bases and J 4 bases, with 7 bases left between them. The germline CDR1 and CDR2 sequences are SGDLS and YYNGEE. The CDR3 is 14 residues long.

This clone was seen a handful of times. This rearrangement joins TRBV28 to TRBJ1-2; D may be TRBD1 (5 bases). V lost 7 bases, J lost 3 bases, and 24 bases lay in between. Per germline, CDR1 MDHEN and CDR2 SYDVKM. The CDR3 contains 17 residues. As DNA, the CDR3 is TGTGCCAGCACTCCCTCCTGGGGGGGAGCGGAAGACTATGGCTACACCTTC. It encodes CASTPSWGGAEDYGYTF.

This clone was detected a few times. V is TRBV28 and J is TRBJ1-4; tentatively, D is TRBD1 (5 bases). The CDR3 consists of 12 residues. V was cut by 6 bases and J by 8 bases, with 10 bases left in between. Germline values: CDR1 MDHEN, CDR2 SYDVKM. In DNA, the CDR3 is TGTGCCAGCAGGGCCGGGGGGGAAAAACTGTTTTTT. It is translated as CASRAGGEKLFF. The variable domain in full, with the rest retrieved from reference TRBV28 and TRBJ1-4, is DVKVTQSSRYLVKRTGEKVFLECVQDMDHENMFWYRQDPGLGLRLIYFSYDVKMKEKGDIPEGYSVSREKKERFSLILESASTNQTSMYLCASRAGGEKLFFGSGTQLSVL.

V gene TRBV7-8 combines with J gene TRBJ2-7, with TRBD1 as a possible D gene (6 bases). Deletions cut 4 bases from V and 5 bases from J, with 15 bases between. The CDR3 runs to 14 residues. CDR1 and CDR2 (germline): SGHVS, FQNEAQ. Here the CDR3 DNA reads TGTGCCAGCAGCTACCCCGCAGGGGCCCACGAGCAGTACTTC. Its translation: CASSYPAGAHEQYF.

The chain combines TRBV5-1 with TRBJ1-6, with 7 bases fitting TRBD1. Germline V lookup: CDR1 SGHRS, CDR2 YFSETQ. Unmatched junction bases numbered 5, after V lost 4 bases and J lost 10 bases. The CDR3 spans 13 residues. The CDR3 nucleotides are TGCGCCAGCAGCCCGACAGGGCAGTCACCCCTCCACTTT. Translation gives CASSPTGQSPLHF.

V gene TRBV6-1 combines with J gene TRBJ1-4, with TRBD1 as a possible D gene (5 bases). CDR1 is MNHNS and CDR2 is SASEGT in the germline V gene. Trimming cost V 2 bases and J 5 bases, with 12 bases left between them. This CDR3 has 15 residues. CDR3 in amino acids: CASSERRGLNEKLFF. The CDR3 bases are TGTGCCAGCAGTGAAAGGAGGGGTTTGAATGAAAAACTGTTTTTT.

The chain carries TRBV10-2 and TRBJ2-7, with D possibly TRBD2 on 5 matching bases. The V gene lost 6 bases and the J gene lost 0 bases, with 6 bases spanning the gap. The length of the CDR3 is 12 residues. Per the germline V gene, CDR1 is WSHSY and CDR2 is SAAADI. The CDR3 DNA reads TGCGCCAGCAGAACTAGCTCCTACGAGCAGTACTTC. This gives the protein CASRTSSYEQYF.

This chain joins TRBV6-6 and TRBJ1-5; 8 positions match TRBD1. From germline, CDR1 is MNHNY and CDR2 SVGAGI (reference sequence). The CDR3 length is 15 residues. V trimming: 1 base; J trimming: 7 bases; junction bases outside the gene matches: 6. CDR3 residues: CASSYYDRGGQPQHF. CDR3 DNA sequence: TGTGCCAGCAGTTACTACGACAGGGGCGGGCAGCCCCAGCATTTT.

The CDR3 region has the DNA TGTGCCAGCAGCTCCAAGGGTGGCGGGGGGAACACCGGGGAGCTGTTTTTT. The encoded protein is CASSSKGGGGNTGELFF. This chain uses TRBV7-3 with TRBJ2-2, with TRBD2 matching over 7 bases. This CDR3 has 17 amino acids. Germline V lookup: CDR1 SGHTA, CDR2 FQGTGA. Losses at the gene ends were 4 bases for V and 1 base for J; bases not matched to a gene: 9.

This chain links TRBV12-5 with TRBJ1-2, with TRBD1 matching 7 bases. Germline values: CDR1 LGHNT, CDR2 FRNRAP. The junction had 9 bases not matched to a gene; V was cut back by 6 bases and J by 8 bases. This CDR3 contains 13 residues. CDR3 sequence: CASGRRDSRGYTF. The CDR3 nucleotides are TGTGCTAGTGGCCGGAGGGACAGCCGGGGCTACACCTTC.

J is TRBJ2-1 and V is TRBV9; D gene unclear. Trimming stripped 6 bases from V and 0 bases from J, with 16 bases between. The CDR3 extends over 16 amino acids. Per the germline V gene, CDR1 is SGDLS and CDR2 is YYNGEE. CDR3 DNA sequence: TGTGCCAGCAACACTAACCCCCTTAGCTCCTACAATGAGCAGTTCTTC. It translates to CASNTNPLSSYNEQFF. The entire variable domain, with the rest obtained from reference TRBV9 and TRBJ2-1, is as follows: DSGVTQTPKHLITATGQRVTLRCSPRSGDLSVYWYQQSLDQGLQFLIQYYNGEERAKGNILERFSAQQFPDLHSELNLSSLELGDSALYFCASNTNPLSSYNEQFFGPGTRLTVL.

The CDR3 loop is CASSADRDYGYTF. Written as DNA, the CDR3 is TGTGCCAGCAGCGCGGACAGAGACTATGGCTACACCTTC. The rearrangement joins TRBV6-5 to TRBJ1-2; D may be TRBD1 (6 bases). CDR3 length equals 13 residues. Trimming removed 6 bases from V and 3 bases from J, with 11 bases in between. The germline V gene encodes CDR1 MNHEY and CDR2 SVGAGI.

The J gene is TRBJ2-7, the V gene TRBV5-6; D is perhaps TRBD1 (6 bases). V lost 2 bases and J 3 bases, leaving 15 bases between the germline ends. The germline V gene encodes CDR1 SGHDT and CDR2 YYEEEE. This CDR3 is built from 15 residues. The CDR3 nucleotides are TGTGCCAGCAGCTTTTCTGGGACACAACTCTACGAGCAGTACTTC. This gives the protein CASSFSGTQLYEQYF.

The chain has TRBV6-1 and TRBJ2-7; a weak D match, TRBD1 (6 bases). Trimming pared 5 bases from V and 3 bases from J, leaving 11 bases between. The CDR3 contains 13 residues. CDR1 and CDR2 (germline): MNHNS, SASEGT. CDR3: CASSLARGYEQYF. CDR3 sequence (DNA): TGTGCCAGCAGTCTTGCCAGGGGCTACGAGCAGTACTTC.

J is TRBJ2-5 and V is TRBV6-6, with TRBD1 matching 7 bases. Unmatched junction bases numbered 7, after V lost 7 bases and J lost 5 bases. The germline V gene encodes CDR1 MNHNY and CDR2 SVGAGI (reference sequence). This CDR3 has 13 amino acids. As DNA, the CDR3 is TGTGCCAGCAATCTTAGACAGGGCGAGACCCAGTACTTC. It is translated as CASNLRQGETQYF.

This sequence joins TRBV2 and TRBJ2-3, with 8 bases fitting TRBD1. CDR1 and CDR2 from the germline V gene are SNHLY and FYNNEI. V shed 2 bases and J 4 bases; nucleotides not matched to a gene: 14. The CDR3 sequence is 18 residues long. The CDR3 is CASSERAGGWGSSDTQYF. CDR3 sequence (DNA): TGTGCCAGCAGTGAACGGGCAGGGGGCTGGGGATCGTCAGATACGCAGTATTTT.

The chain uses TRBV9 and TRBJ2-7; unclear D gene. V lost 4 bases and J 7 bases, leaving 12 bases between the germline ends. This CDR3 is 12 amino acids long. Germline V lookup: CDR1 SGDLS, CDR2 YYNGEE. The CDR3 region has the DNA TGTGCCAGCAGCCGCCGCCCCGGGGAGCAGTACTTC. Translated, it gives CASSRRPGEQYF.

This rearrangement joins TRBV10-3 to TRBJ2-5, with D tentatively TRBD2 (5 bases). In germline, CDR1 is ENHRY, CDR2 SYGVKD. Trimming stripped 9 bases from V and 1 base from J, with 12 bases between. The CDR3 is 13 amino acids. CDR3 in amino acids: CAIRGSSQETQYF. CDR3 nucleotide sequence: TGTGCCATTAGAGGGAGTTCCCAAGAGACCCAGTACTTC.